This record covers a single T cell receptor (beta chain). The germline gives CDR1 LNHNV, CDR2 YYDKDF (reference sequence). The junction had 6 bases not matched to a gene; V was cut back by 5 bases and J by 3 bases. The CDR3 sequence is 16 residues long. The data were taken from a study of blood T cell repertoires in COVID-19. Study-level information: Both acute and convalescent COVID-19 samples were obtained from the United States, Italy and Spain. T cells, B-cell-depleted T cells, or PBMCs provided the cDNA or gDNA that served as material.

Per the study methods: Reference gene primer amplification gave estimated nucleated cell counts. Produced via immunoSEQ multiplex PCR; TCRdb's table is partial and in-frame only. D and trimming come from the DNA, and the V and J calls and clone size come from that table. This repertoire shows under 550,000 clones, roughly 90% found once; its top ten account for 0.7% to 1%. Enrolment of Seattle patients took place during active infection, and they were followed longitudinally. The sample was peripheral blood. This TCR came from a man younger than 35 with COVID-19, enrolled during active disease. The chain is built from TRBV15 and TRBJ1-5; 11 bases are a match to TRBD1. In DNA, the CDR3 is TGTGCCACCAGCGACCGGGACAGGGGGTTCAATCAGCCCCAGCATTTT. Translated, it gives CATSDRDRGFNQPQHF. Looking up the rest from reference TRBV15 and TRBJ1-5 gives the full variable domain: DAMVIQNPRYQVTQFGKPVTLSCSQTLNHNVMYWYQQKSSQAPKLLFHYYDKDFNNEADTPDNFQSRRPNTSFCFLDIRSPGLGDTAMYLCATSDRDRGFNQPQHFGDGTRLSIL.